This T cell receptor beta chain originates from a study of T cells in Graves' hyperthyroidism and ophthalmopathy. The CDR3 consists of 17 residues. The J segment lost 4 bases and the V segment lost 7 bases, leaving 9 bases of the junction unmatched. The germline gives CDR1 KGHDR, CDR2 SFDVKD. The diagnoses drew upon clinical symptoms, serum thyroxine and TRAb, thyroid ultrasound and orbital computed tomography. There were TCR beta CDR3 regions amplified from RNA transcripts. HTBI primers were employed in a first-round RT-PCR of the TCR CDR3. TCRdb fed the multiplex PCR reads into MiXCR, producing one record per CDR3 protein. In the table there are some 270,000 distinct CDR3 sequences, roughly 15% of which are singletons. Only a few counts were recorded for this clonotype.

The sequence was collected from a woman between 40 and 55 years old with Graves' hyperthyroidism. V usage is TRBV24-1 and J usage is TRBJ2-6; TRBD2 agrees at 10 bases. Sequenced: blood. The CDR3 DNA reads TGTGCCACCAGCGGGCTAGCGGGAGATCAGGGGGCCAACGTCCTGACTTTC. Residues: CATSGLAGDQGANVLTF.